The 29 T cell receptor beta chains in this list originate from one sample, sequenced in a study of OX40 agonist ivuxolimab in advanced cancers. Libraries were prepared by immunoSEQ multiplex PCR; TCRdb keeps only in-frame clonotypes and omits some of them. The table has around 72,000 clones, more than 80% seen once; the top ten hold roughly 0.94%. The sample here was CD4+ or CD8+ T cells sorted from blood, taken in a trial of the OX40 agonist ivuxolimab. These receptors came from an adult with an advanced solid tumor such as melanoma, head and neck, liver or kidney cancer.

The chain joins TRBV19 to TRBJ2-1; 9 bases align to TRBD2. J was trimmed by 8 bases and V by 7 bases; bases with no gene match: 12. Germline CDR1 and CDR2: LNHDA and SQIVND (reference sequence). This CDR3 region has 15 residues. The CDR3 nucleotides read TGTGCCAGTACCTACCGGATTAGCGGGAGTGATGAGCAGTTCTTC. Translation: CASTYRISGSDEQFF. Combining the CDR3 with reference TRBV19 and TRBJ2-1 gives the whole variable domain DGGITQSPKYLFRKEGQNVTLSCEQNLNHDAMYWYRQDPGQGLRLIYYSQIVNDFQKGDIAEGYSVSREKKESFPLTVTSAQKNPTAFYLCASTYRISGSDEQFFGPGTRLTVL.

This chain connects TRBV29-1 to TRBJ2-1; tentative D call: TRBD2 (6 bases). Germline loops: CDR1 SQVTM, CDR2 ANQGSEA. The CDR3 is 12 amino acids. Trimming took 1 base from V and 6 from J, leaving 7 bases between them. CDR3 protein: CSVEGDFNEQFF. The CDR3 nucleotides read TGCAGCGTTGAAGGGGACTTCAATGAGCAGTTCTTC.

The chain recombines TRBV11-2 with TRBJ1-1; no reliable D call. Germline assignment: CDR1 SGHAT and CDR2 FQNNGV. V was shortened by 6 bases and J by 1 base, with 21 bases between the two germline ends. This CDR3 spans 17 amino acids. In DNA, the CDR3 is TGTGCCAGCAGTCCTACCTCCATCATCCTTAGGAACACTGAAGCTTTCTTT. Translated: CASSPTSIILRNTEAFF.

The chain employs TRBV28 and TRBJ2-7; 13 nucleotides align to TRBD2. The V and J ends lost 8 bases and 3 bases, in that order; junction bases with no gene match: 10. CDR3 length: 16 residues. The germline V gene encodes CDR1 MDHEN and CDR2 SYDVKM. The CDR3 coding sequence is TGTGCCAGCGTAAGTACCGGACTAGCGGGAGTCTACGAGCAGTACTTC. Its protein is CASVSTGLAGVYEQYF.

The chain uses TRBV5-1 and TRBJ2-3; tentatively, D is TRBD2 (6 bases). This CDR3 has 15 amino acids. V was pared by 4 bases and J by 5 bases, with 17 bases between. Germline V CDR1 and CDR2: SGHRS, YFSETQ. The CDR3 DNA follows: TGCGCCAGCAGCCCCTCCGGCGGGACTGGAGATACGCAGTATTTT. Its protein product is CASSPSGGTGDTQYF.

In this sample, this clone turned up once. The rearrangement links TRBV2 to TRBJ2-7, with D perhaps TRBD1 (6 bases). The V end was cut by 5 bases, the J end by 4 bases, with 21 bases between. Germline CDR1 SNHLY, CDR2 FYNNEI. The CDR3 is 16 residues long. This CDR3 reads CASSSGLGQGIYEQYF. The CDR3 DNA follows: TGTGCCAGCAGTAGTGGCCTGGGACAAGGGATTTACGAGCAGTACTTC.

The V call is TRBV5-1, the J call TRBJ2-7; D is possibly TRBD2 (6 bases). This CDR3 contains 15 residues. The V end was cut by 4 bases, the J end by 1 base, with 15 bases between. Germline lookup yields CDR1 SGHRS and CDR2 YFSETQ. CDR3 sequence: CASSPTVGGSYEQYF. The DNA for the CDR3 is TGCGCCAGCAGCCCCACGGTTGGAGGGTCCTACGAGCAGTACTTC.

The V and J genes are TRBV5-1 and TRBJ2-7; D is unclear. The CDR3 consists of 13 residues. V dropped 2 bases and J dropped 4 bases, with 10 bases sitting between them. The germline gives CDR1 SGHRS, CDR2 YFSETQ. CDR3 residues: CASSLPDKYEQYF. CDR3 nucleotide sequence: TGCGCCAGCAGCTTACCCGACAAATACGAGCAGTACTTC.

The rearrangement links TRBV2 to TRBJ1-4, with 11 bases aligning to TRBD1. V was clipped by 6 bases and J by 8 bases; unmatched bases: 8. Germline V CDR1 and CDR2: SNHLY, FYNNEI. CDR3 length equals 15 residues. The CDR3 DNA is TGTGCCAGCAGCGCCGGGGACAGGGGGTCGGAAAAACTGTTTTTT. It is translated as CASSAGDRGSEKLFF.

The V call is TRBV5-1, the J call TRBJ2-7; 10 bases line up with TRBD2. The V segment lost 2 bases and the J segment 2 bases; nucleotides outside the gene matches: 7. There are 16 residues in the CDR3. From germline, CDR1 is SGHRS and CDR2 YFSETQ. CDR3: CASSLYEAGGPYEQYF. The CDR3 DNA is TGCGCCAGCAGCTTATACGAAGCGGGGGGGCCCTACGAGCAGTACTTC.

The chain recombines TRBV5-4 with TRBJ2-7; D gene unclear. The germline V and J ends were trimmed by 0 bases and 0 bases, with 10 bases remaining between them. Germline V gives CDR1 SGHNT, CDR2 YYREEE (reference sequence). The CDR3 is 15 residues long. The CDR3 DNA sequence: TGTGCCAGCAGCTTGGATACCCTCTCCTCCTACGAGCAGTACTTC. Amino acids: CASSLDTLSSYEQYF.

This rearrangement joins TRBV2 to TRBJ2-1; 9 bases are shared with TRBD1. Germline V gives CDR1 SNHLY, CDR2 FYNNEI. With 10 bases clipped from V and 7 bases from J, the junction kept 11 bases outside the gene matches. CDR3 length equals 14 residues. Here the CDR3 reads CATREQGATNEQFF. As DNA, the CDR3 is TGTGCCACCAGGGAACAGGGGGCAACGAATGAGCAGTTCTTC.

The J gene is TRBJ2-5, the V gene TRBV28; possible D gene TRBD2, 5 bases. Germline-derived CDR1 and CDR2 are MDHEN and SYDVKM. Trimming took 1 base from V and 11 from J, leaving 8 bases between them. The CDR3 has 11 residues. The CDR3 loop reads CASSLFGEQYF. CDR3 in DNA: TGTGCCAGCAGTTTATTTGGGGAGCAGTACTTC.

The chain has TRBV2 and TRBJ1-5; TRBD1 is a possible D gene (6 bases). Germline V gene lookup returns CDR1 SNHLY and CDR2 FYNNEI. The CDR3 runs to 14 residues. Trimming took 2 bases from V and 7 from J, leaving 12 bases between them. CDR3 in amino acids: CASSERGAGQPQHF. Written as DNA, the CDR3 is TGTGCCAGCAGTGAAAGGGGGGCGGGGCAGCCCCAGCATTTT.

V is TRBV19 and J is TRBJ2-5; D might be TRBD1 (6 bases). The germline CDR1 and CDR2 sequences are LNHDA and SQIVND (reference sequence). This CDR3 comprises 13 residues. V was cut by 3 bases and J by 2 bases, with 7 bases left in between. The CDR3 is CASSMGHQETQYF. The CDR3 nucleotides read TGTGCCAGTAGTATGGGACATCAAGAGACCCAGTACTTC.

The chain uses TRBV13 and TRBJ2-5; possible D gene TRBD2, 5 bases. The CDR3 spans 14 residues. Germline V gives CDR1 PRHDT, CDR2 FYEKMQ (reference sequence). Deletions cut 3 bases from V and 2 bases from J, with 10 bases between. The CDR3: CASSFQRRQETQYF. The CDR3 DNA reads as TGTGCCAGCAGCTTCCAGCGGAGACAAGAGACCCAGTACTTC.

This chain links TRBV5-5 with TRBJ2-3; D not certain. The length of the CDR3 is 12 residues. Germline assignment: CDR1 SGHKS and CDR2 YYEKEE (reference sequence). Deletions cut 2 bases from V and 6 bases from J, with 7 bases between. The CDR3 DNA reads TGTGCCAGCAGCTTCGGGTGGGATACGCAGTATTTT. Its protein product is CASSFGWDTQYF.

There are a few counts of this clone. J is TRBJ1-6 and V is TRBV2, with TRBD1 as a possible D gene (5 bases). Trimming removed 3 bases at V and 9 bases at J, with 9 bases between. In germline, CDR1 is SNHLY, CDR2 FYNNEI. The CDR3 contains 13 residues. CDR3 region: CASSERGTSPLHF. CDR3 DNA sequence: TGTGCCAGCAGTGAGAGGGGAACTTCACCCCTCCACTTT.

This chain links TRBV30 with TRBJ2-7; 9 nucleotides line up with TRBD1. Germline CDR1 reads GTSNPN; CDR2 reads SVGIG (reference sequence). The junction had 3 bases not matched to a gene; V was cut back by 3 bases and J by 3 bases. The CDR3 is 13 amino acids. The CDR3 sequence: CAWRGQGYYEQYF. CDR3 nucleotide sequence: TGTGCCTGGAGGGGACAGGGATACTACGAGCAGTACTTC.

V gene TRBV6-1 combines with J gene TRBJ1-2; 10 nucleotides agree with TRBD1. Per germline, CDR1 MNHNS and CDR2 SASEGT. CDR3 length: 14 residues. J was trimmed by 4 bases and V by 7 bases; bases with no gene match: 6. For the CDR3, the DNA is TGTGCCAGCACCGGGACAGGGGTTTCCTATGGCTACACCTTC. It yields the protein CASTGTGVSYGYTF.

The chain carries TRBV5-1 and TRBJ2-7; D is ambiguous. This CDR3 has 11 residues. Germline assignment: CDR1 SGHRS and CDR2 YFSETQ. The V and J ends lost 0 bases and 7 bases respectively, with 5 bases between them. CDR3 nucleotides: TGCGCCAGCAGCTTGGCCAGGGAGCAGTACTTC. Its translation: CASSLAREQYF.

This clone was detected only once. This chain uses TRBV15 with TRBJ2-5; D is unclear. The CDR3 has 11 residues. Germline V gene sequence: CDR1 LNHNV, CDR2 YYDKDF (reference sequence). V lost 9 bases and J lost 4, with 9 bases in between. The CDR3 sequence: CATNPGETQYF. Written as DNA, the CDR3 is TGTGCCACAAATCCCGGAGAGACCCAGTACTTC.

This sequence joins TRBV6-5 and TRBJ2-7, with 8 bases aligning to TRBD1. With 0 bases clipped from V and 1 base from J, the junction kept 2 bases outside the gene matches. Per the germline V gene, CDR1 is MNHEY and CDR2 is SVGAGI. The CDR3 loop spans 15 amino acids. CDR3 in amino acids: CASSYSTGGSYEQYF. The CDR3 DNA reads TGTGCCAGCAGTTACTCCACAGGGGGTTCCTACGAGCAGTACTTC.

This clone occurred a few times. The CDR3 spells CASSELASFSYEQYF. The CDR3 DNA is TGTGCCAGCAGTGAACTAGCGAGCTTCTCCTACGAGCAGTACTTC. The genes are TRBV2 and TRBJ2-7; possible D gene TRBD2, 6 bases. V was shortened by 2 bases and J by 0 bases, with 11 bases between the two germline ends. Germline assignment: CDR1 SNHLY and CDR2 FYNNEI. This CDR3 region has 15 residues.

The rearrangement links TRBV2 to TRBJ2-3, with a weak D call TRBD2 (5 bases). The CDR3 is 14 amino acids. V was cut by 6 bases and J by 3 bases, with 13 bases left in between. Per the germline V gene, CDR1 is SNHLY and CDR2 is FYNNEI. The CDR3 loop is CASRKSSQTDTQYF. CDR3 in DNA: TGTGCCAGCAGAAAGTCTAGCCAAACAGATACGCAGTATTTT.

The rearrangement uses TRBV7-9 and TRBJ1-2; TRBD1 agrees at 7 bases. This CDR3 is built from 15 residues. Germline V lookup: CDR1 SEHNR, CDR2 FQNEAQ (reference sequence). With 2 bases clipped from V and 4 bases from J, the junction kept 7 bases outside the gene matches. Written as DNA, the CDR3 is TGTGCCAGCAGCTTACCGAACAGGGGTGGCTATGGCTACACCTTC. Translation: CASSLPNRGGYGYTF.

J is TRBJ1-2 and V is TRBV6-5; TRBD1 is a possible D gene (6 bases). V lost 2 bases and J 2 bases, leaving 9 bases between the germline ends. The CDR3 covers 14 residues. Germline V gene data show CDR1 as MNHEY and CDR2 as SVGAGI. CDR3 sequence: CASSYRQENYGYTF. In DNA, the CDR3 is TGTGCCAGCAGTTACCGACAGGAGAACTATGGCTACACCTTC.

This sequence joins TRBV11-1 and TRBJ1-2; tentatively, D is TRBD1 (5 bases). The CDR3 has 14 amino acids. Trimming stripped 5 bases from V and 4 bases from J, with 14 bases between. Germline CDR1 reads SGHAT; CDR2 reads FQDESV (reference sequence). The CDR3 region is CASSPRWDSYGYTF. Here the CDR3 DNA reads TGTGCCAGCAGCCCGCGTTGGGACTCCTATGGCTACACCTTC.

The chain recombines TRBV30 with TRBJ2-1; 7 bases agree with TRBD2. Germline V gene lookup returns CDR1 GTSNPN and CDR2 SVGIG (reference sequence). The V gene end was trimmed by 4 bases and the J gene end by 0 bases; junction bases not matched to a gene: 6. The CDR3 is 15 amino acids. Here the CDR3 DNA reads TGTGCCTGGACTCAGGGACTAAGCTCCTACAATGAGCAGTTCTTC. This translates into CAWTQGLSSYNEQFF.